Each of the 25 T cell receptor beta chains below was sequenced from the same sample in a study of T-cell memory formation after mild COVID-19. MiXCR, run by TCRdb on the 5' RACE reads, gives a single entry per CDR3 protein. The sample lists a few hundred thousand distinct CDR3 sequences; roughly 15% were seen once. What was sequenced was PBMCs or a T cell subset sorted from them (not recorded which). These receptors came from a man younger than 30 who had mild COVID-19 (a few samples of this study predate the infection). Cell type and time point are not known.

This chain uses TRBV2 with TRBJ2-3; no clear D gene. The ends were cut back, 8 bases at V and 0 bases at J, with 12 bases in the middle. The CDR3 is 14 residues long. Germline V gene sequence: CDR1 SNHLY, CDR2 FYNNEI. The CDR3 bases are TGTGCCAGCCTTAAATCGCCTAGCACAGATACGCAGTATTTT. It codes for CASLKSPSTDTQYF. The complete variable domain, with remaining parts taken from reference TRBV2 and TRBJ2-3, reads EPEVTQTPSHQVTQMGQEVILRCVPISNHLYFYWYRQILGQKVEFLVSFYNNEISEKSEIFDDQFSVERPDGSNFTLKIRSTKLEDSAMYFCASLKSPSTDTQYFGPGTRLTVL.

This clonotype occurred a few times. This chain joins TRBV3-1 and TRBJ2-1; 8 bases line up with TRBD2. V shed 3 bases, J shed 4 bases, and the junction held 8 bases outside the gene matches. The CDR3 has 16 residues. Germline CDR1 LGHDT, CDR2 YNNKEL (reference sequence). CDR3 nucleotide sequence: TGTGCCAGCAGCCAGGCACTAGCGGCAGATTACAATGAGCAGTTCTTC. It codes for CASSQALAADYNEQFF.

This clonotype appeared a few times. J is TRBJ1-2 and V is TRBV20-1, with D perhaps matching TRBD1 (5 bases). CDR3 length: 14 residues. Germline V lookup: CDR1 DFQATT, CDR2 SNEGSKA (reference sequence). V lost 0 bases, J lost 4 bases, and 12 bases lay in between. As DNA, the CDR3 is TGCAGTGCTAGAGAGAGGGGCAGCCTCTATGGCTACACCTTC. Translation: CSARERGSLYGYTF.

The table lists this clonotype with a few counts. The chain links TRBV4-3 to TRBJ2-7; D perhaps matches TRBD1 (6 bases). Looked up from germline, CDR1 is LGHNA and CDR2 is YSLEER. The CDR3 covers 14 residues. V dropped 1 base and J dropped 0 bases, with 7 bases sitting between them. The CDR3 region has the DNA TGCGCCAGCAGCCAAGGGACAGCCTCCTACGAGCAGTACTTC. It translates to CASSQGTASYEQYF.

This clonotype has only a few counts. At one of its ends the junction is not consistent with the germline gene, which may arise from a read error. The rearrangement uses TRBV27 and TRBJ1-2; TRBD1 agrees at 9 bases. Germline CDR1 reads MNHEY; CDR2 reads SMNVEV (reference sequence). CDR3 length: 14 residues. The CDR3 is CASSLTGTGSYNVF. The CDR3 DNA reads TGTGCCAGCAGTTTAACCGGGACAGGGTCTTACAACGTCTTC.

The chain employs TRBV12-3 or TRBV12-4 and TRBJ1-5, with D unresolved. CDR3 length: 14 amino acids. The germline V and J ends were trimmed by 6 bases and 0 bases, with 9 bases remaining between them. The CDR3 loop is CASRILRSNQPQHF. CDR3 nucleotides: TGTGCCAGCAGAATCCTTCGTAGCAATCAGCCCCAGCATTTT.

The chain combines TRBV9 with TRBJ1-5; D remains ambiguous. Deletions cut 5 bases from V and 1 base from J, with 7 bases between. The CDR3 spans 13 residues. Germline lookup yields CDR1 SGDLS and CDR2 YYNGEE. The CDR3 region is CASSIGSNQPQHF. For the CDR3, the DNA is TGTGCCAGCAGTATAGGGAGCAATCAGCCCCAGCATTTT.

This sequence joins TRBV20-1 and TRBJ1-5; 9 bases match TRBD1. The CDR3 length is 17 residues. Germline V lookup: CDR1 DFQATT, CDR2 SNEGSKA (reference sequence). The junction had 8 bases not matched to a gene; V was cut back by 0 bases and J by 2 bases. CDR3 region: CSARDPTGGSRNQPQHF. The CDR3 coding sequence is TGCAGTGCTAGAGATCCGACAGGGGGTAGTCGCAATCAGCCCCAGCATTTT.

This clonotype was seen repeatedly, ten times or more. V gene TRBV7-9 combines with J gene TRBJ2-1, with D possibly TRBD2 on 5 matching bases. Trimming left V 1 base short and J 11 bases short, with 9 bases between. The CDR3 totals 12 residues. The germline V gene has CDR1 SEHNR and CDR2 FQNEAQ (reference sequence). Here the CDR3 DNA reads TGTGCCAGCAGCTTAGGGGGAGATAAGCAGTTCTTC. Translated: CASSLGGDKQFF.

The chain carries TRBV5-1 and TRBJ2-3; either TRBD1 or TRBD2 may supply D (5 bases each). CDR1 and CDR2 (germline): SGHRS, YFSETQ. CDR3 length: 16 amino acids. The V end lost 4 bases, the J end lost 1 base, and 16 bases lay between the germline ends. Here the CDR3 reads CASSPYRGRGTDTQYF. Here the CDR3 DNA reads TGCGCCAGCAGCCCTTATCGGGGACGGGGCACAGATACGCAGTATTTT.

This clonotype showed up just a few times. The chain has TRBV7-3 and TRBJ2-7, with 7 bases that match TRBD1. Losses at the gene ends were 0 bases for V and 3 bases for J; bases not matched to a gene: 5. Germline CDR1 SGHTA, CDR2 FQGTGA. This CDR3 comprises 15 residues. The CDR3 nucleotides are TGTGCCAGCAGCTTAACGTCAGGGGGAGACTACGAGCAGTACTTC. Amino acid sequence: CASSLTSGGDYEQYF. Supplemented by reference TRBV7-3 and TRBJ2-7, the full variable domain reads GAGVSQTPSNKVTEKGKYVELRCDPISGHTALYWYRQSLGQGPEFLIYFQGTGAADDSGLPNDRFFAVRPEGSVSTLKIQRTERGDSAVYLCASSLTSGGDYEQYFGPGTRLTVT.

The V and J genes are TRBV5-1 and TRBJ2-2; D is possibly TRBD1 (5 bases). Germline V gene lookup returns CDR1 SGHRS and CDR2 YFSETQ. Trimming removed 0 bases from V and 0 bases from J, with 6 bases in between. CDR3 size: 15 residues. In DNA, the CDR3 is TGCGCCAGCAGCTTGGGACAGTCGAACACCGGGGAGCTGTTTTTT. Encoded protein: CASSLGQSNTGELFF.

The rearrangement links TRBV24-1 to TRBJ2-1; the D is unclear. Germline V gene lookup returns CDR1 KGHDR and CDR2 SFDVKD. Trimming pared 4 bases from V and 1 base from J, leaving 4 bases between. The CDR3 is 13 amino acids. The CDR3 protein is CATSEGSYNEQFF. The CDR3 DNA follows: TGTGCCACCAGTGAGGGGTCCTACAATGAGCAGTTCTTC.

This sequence joins TRBV5-4 and TRBJ2-7; maybe TRBD2 (5 bases). Germline loops: CDR1 SGHNT, CDR2 YYREEE (reference sequence). The CDR3 spans 13 residues. The ends were cut back, 4 bases at V and 5 bases at J, with 13 bases in the middle. CDR3 in amino acids: CASSRGKANEQYF. For the CDR3, the DNA is TGTGCCAGCAGCAGAGGGAAAGCTAACGAGCAGTACTTC.

The gene calls are TRBV4-1 and TRBJ1-3, with unresolved D. Germline CDR1 is MGHRA and CDR2 is YSYEKL. This CDR3 is built from 14 residues. Deletions cut 2 bases from V and 8 bases from J, with 13 bases between. CDR3 protein: CASSQSPAGHTIYF. In nucleotides, the CDR3 is TGCGCCAGCAGCCAAAGCCCGGCCGGGCACACCATATATTTT.

This chain joins TRBV7-3 and TRBJ1-2, with 8 bases lining up with TRBD1. The germline V gene encodes CDR1 SGHTA and CDR2 FQGTGA. V gave up 5 bases and J gave up 8 bases; unmatched junction bases: 7. The CDR3 contains 13 residues. In nucleotides, the CDR3 is TGTGCCAGCAGCAAAGGACAGGGCGAAGGCTACACCTTC. It codes for CASSKGQGEGYTF.

This clonotype was seen a handful of times. The V gene is TRBV7-2, the J gene TRBJ2-3; weak D call: TRBD2 (6 bases). The CDR3 has 16 amino acids. Germline V gene lookup returns CDR1 SGHTA and CDR2 FQGNSA. Trimming cost V 0 bases and J 8 bases, with 18 bases left between them. CDR3 DNA sequence: TGTGCCAGCAGCTTAGCGGCAGGGCCAGAGGGAGGTACGCAGTATTTT. It encodes CASSLAAGPEGGTQYF.

This clonotype was recorded a few times. V gene TRBV5-6 combines with J gene TRBJ2-4; 7 nucleotides align to TRBD1. CDR1 is SGHDT, CDR2 YYEEEE, per germline. The trim removed 3 bases at V and 0 bases at J, leaving 9 bases unmatched. The CDR3 consists of 17 residues. This CDR3 is CASSSIDRALAKNIQYF. The CDR3 nucleotides are TGTGCCAGCAGCTCAATAGACAGGGCCTTAGCCAAAAACATTCAGTACTTC.

The chain combines TRBV5-4 with TRBJ1-2, with TRBD1 matching 9 bases. CDR1 SGHNT and CDR2 YYREEE come from the germline V gene (reference sequence). This CDR3 has 16 amino acids. J gave up 4 bases and V 7 bases, and 14 bases lay outside the gene matches. CDR3 amino acids: CASQPRGGTGIYGYTF. In nucleotides, the CDR3 is TGTGCCAGCCAACCCCGAGGCGGGACAGGGATCTATGGCTACACCTTC.

This clonotype was observed a handful of times. The gene calls are TRBV6-6 and TRBJ2-7, with D perhaps TRBD1 (6 bases). Trimming cost V 6 bases and J 6 bases, with 12 bases left between them. Germline V CDR1 and CDR2: MNHNY, SVGAGI (reference sequence). The CDR3 covers 12 residues. CDR3 sequence (DNA): TGTGCCAGCAGAACCACGACAGGCGAGCAGTACGTC. Translation gives CASRTTTGEQYV.

In this sample, this clonotype turned up a few times. V usage is TRBV6-6 and J usage is TRBJ2-5, with 10 bases that match TRBD1. Trimming took 7 bases from V and 4 from J; bases not matched to a gene: 3. This CDR3 spans 13 amino acids. The germline V gene has CDR1 MNHNY and CDR2 SVGAGI (reference sequence). CDR3 coding DNA: TGTGCCAGCACCCGGGACAGGGGAGAGACCCAGTACTTC. Residues: CASTRDRGETQYF.

This clonotype was detected only a few times. The gene calls are TRBV4-1 and TRBJ1-5, with unresolved D. This CDR3 has 18 amino acids. Germline values: CDR1 MGHRA, CDR2 YSYEKL. Trimming took 1 base from V and 3 from J, leaving 19 bases between them. The CDR3 is CASSQGVGVPGANQPQHF. The CDR3 DNA sequence: TGCGCCAGCAGCCAAGGGGTTGGGGTGCCGGGTGCCAATCAGCCCCAGCATTTT.

The gene calls are TRBV5-1 and TRBJ1-3; D not certain. Trimming stripped 4 bases from V and 0 bases from J, with 14 bases between. The CDR3 has 16 amino acids. Germline assignment: CDR1 SGHRS and CDR2 YFSETQ. The chain's CDR3 is CASSPAHLNSGNTIYF. The CDR3 bases are TGCGCCAGCAGCCCCGCACACCTGAACTCTGGAAACACCATATATTTT.

This sequence joins TRBV12-3 or TRBV12-4 and TRBJ1-1; D gene uncertain. V lost 5 bases and J lost 4, with 14 bases in between. The CDR3 has 14 residues. The chain's CDR3 is CASSLDLLGTEAFF. CDR3 bases: TGTGCCAGCAGTCTTGACCTATTGGGCACTGAAGCTTTCTTT.

This clonotype was picked up a small number of times. The chain is built from TRBV4-1 and TRBJ1-6; D gene ambiguous. This CDR3 comprises 12 residues. Looked up from germline, CDR1 is MGHRA and CDR2 is YSYEKL. Trimming left V 3 bases short and J 11 bases short, with 8 bases between. The CDR3 loop reads CASSQGWPPLHF. The CDR3 DNA is TGCGCCAGCAGCCAGGGTTGGCCACCCCTCCACTTT.